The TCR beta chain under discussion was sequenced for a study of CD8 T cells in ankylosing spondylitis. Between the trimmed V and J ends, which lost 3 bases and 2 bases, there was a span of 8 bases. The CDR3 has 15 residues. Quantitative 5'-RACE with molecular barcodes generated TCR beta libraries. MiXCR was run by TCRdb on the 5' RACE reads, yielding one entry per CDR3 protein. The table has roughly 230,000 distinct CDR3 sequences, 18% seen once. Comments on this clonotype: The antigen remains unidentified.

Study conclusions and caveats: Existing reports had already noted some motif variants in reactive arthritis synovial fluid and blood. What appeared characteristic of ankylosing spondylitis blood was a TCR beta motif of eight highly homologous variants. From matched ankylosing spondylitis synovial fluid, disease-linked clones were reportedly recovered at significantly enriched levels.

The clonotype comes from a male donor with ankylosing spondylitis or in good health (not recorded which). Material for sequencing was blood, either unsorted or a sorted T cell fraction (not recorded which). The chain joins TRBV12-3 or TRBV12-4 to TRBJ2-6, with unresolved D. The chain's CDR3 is CASSLTNAGANVLTF. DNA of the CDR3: TGTGCCAGCAGTTTGACCAATGCTGGGGCCAACGTCCTGACTTTC.